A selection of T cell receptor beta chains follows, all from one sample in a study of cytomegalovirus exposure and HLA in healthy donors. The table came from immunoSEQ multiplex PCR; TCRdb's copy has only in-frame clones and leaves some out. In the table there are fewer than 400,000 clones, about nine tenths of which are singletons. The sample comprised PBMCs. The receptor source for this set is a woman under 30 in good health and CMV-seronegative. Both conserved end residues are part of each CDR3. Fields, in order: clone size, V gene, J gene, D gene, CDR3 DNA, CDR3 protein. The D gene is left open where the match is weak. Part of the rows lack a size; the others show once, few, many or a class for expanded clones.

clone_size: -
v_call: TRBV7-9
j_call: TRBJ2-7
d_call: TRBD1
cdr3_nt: TGTGCCAGCAGCCCAACAGGGGTCCACGAGCAGTACTTC
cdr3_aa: CASSPTGVHEQYF

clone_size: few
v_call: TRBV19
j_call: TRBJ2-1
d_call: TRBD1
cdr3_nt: TGTGCCAGCAGTACAGGGGCCAATGAGCAGTTCTTC
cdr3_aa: CASSTGANEQFF

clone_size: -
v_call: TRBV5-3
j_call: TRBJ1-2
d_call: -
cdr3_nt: TGTGCCAGAAGCTCGGGGGGACGGTCGAGGTCCCGCTATGGCTACACCTTC
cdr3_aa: CARSSGGRSRSRYGYTF

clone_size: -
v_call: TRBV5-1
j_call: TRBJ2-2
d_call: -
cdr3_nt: TGCGCCAGCAGCTGGGCCCTAAACACCGGGGAGCTGTTTTTT
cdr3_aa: CASSWALNTGELFF

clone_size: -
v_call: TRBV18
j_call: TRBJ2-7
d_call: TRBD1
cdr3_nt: TGTGCCAGCTCGCAGACCACGGGACAGGGAGCCTACGAGCAGTACTTC
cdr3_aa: CASSQTTGQGAYEQYF

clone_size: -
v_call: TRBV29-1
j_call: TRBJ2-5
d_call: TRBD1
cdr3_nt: TGCAGCGTTGGGGCGTTAGGGGGCGCGGAGACCCAGTACTTC
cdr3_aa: CSVGALGGAETQYF

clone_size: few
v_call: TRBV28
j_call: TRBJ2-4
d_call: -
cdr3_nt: TGTGCCAGCAGTTTCCCCCCGGGACAAGGGAACATTCAGTACTTC
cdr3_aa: CASSFPPGQGNIQYF

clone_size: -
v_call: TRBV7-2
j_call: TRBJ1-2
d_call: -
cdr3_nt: TGTGCCAGCAGCCCTGCGGCTGGCTACACCTTC
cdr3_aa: CASSPAAGYTF

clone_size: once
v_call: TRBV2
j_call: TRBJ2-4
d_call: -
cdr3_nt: TGTGCCAGCACCCCTTTAGCCAAAAACATTCAGTACTTC
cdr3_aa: CASTPLAKNIQYF

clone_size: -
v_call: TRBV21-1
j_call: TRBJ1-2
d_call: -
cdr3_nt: TGTGCCAGCAGGGGGTGGACAGGGGGTGCAGCTAACTATGGCTACACCTTC
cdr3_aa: CASRGWTGGAANYGYTF

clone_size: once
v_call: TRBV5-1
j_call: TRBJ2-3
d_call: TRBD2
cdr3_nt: TGCGCCAGCTGGCCGGGACTAGCGGGAGCAGATACGCAGTATTTT
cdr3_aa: CASWPGLAGADTQYF

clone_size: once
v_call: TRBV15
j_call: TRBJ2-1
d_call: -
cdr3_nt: TGTGCCACCAGACCAGGGACAAACATTGAGCAGTTCTTC
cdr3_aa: CATRPGTNIEQFF

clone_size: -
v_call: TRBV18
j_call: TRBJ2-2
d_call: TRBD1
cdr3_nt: TGTGCCAGCTCACACGACAGGGTTGCTCGGAACACCGGGGAGCTGTTTTTT
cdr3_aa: CASSHDRVARNTGELFF

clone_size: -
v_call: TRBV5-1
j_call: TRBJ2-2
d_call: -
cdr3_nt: TGCGCCAGCAGCTTGGACGCGGGAATCGGGGAGCTGTTTTTT
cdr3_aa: CASSLDAGIGELFF

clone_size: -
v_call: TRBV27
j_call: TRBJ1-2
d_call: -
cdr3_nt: TGTGCCAGCAGTTTATCGCAGGGGTTCTATGGCTACACCTTC
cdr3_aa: CASSLSQGFYGYTF